This TCR beta chain was sequenced for a study of shared T cell receptors in the human thymus. From germline, CDR1 is MNHEY and CDR2 SMNVEV (reference sequence). Trimming removed 6 bases from V and 6 bases from J, with 16 bases in between. The CDR3 is made up of 14 amino acids. This clone was observed a single time. Repertoires were generated with immunoSEQ multiplex PCR, while TCRdb's copy carries only in-frame clones and drops some. The sample yields roughly 710,000 clones, approximately 85% seen once. These same records also appear under a second study, on human thymus T cells. That study reports: It was healthy Finnish infants having corrective surgery for congenital heart defects who were the donors. Resections were taken during corrective heart surgery, and the thymus tissue came from these. Unrelated individuals had highly overlapping thymic repertoires, as reported in related research.

The sequence derives from a girl less than two years old with a congenital heart defect. The sequencing input was thymocytes. The V gene is TRBV27, the J gene TRBJ2-3; no reliable D call. The CDR3 loop is CASSPLVSSDTQYF. The DNA for the CDR3 is TGTGCCAGCAGCCCCTTGGTGAGTTCTGATACGCAGTATTTT.